The rows below give T cell receptor beta chains drawn from one sample of a study of blood T cell repertoires in COVID-19. Libraries were prepared by immunoSEQ multiplex PCR; TCRdb keeps only in-frame clonotypes and omits some of them. The sample includes some 700,000 clones, 80% to 90% of them seen just once. The sequencing input was peripheral blood. Receptors originate from a young woman with acute or convalescent COVID-19. CDR3s include the opening cysteine and the closing phenylalanine or tryptophan. D genes are given only for firm matches. Some rows have no size entry. The others give once, few or many, or a class for an expanded clone.

v_gene: TRBV5-5
d_gene: TRBD1
j_gene: TRBJ1-1
abundance: NA
CDR3aa: CASSIGTASEAFF
CDR3nt: TGTGCCAGCAGCATTGGGACAGCCTCTGAAGCTTTCTTT

v_gene: TRBV21-1
d_gene: NA
j_gene: TRBJ2-7
abundance: NA
CDR3aa: CASFGSSYEQYF
CDR3nt: TGTGCCAGCTTCGGGAGCTCCTACGAGCAGTACTTC

v_gene: TRBV5-1
d_gene: NA
j_gene: TRBJ1-1
abundance: NA
CDR3aa: CASSLATRAPDTEAFF
CDR3nt: TGCGCCAGCAGCTTGGCCACGCGGGCGCCGGACACTGAAGCTTTCTTT

v_gene: TRBV27
d_gene: NA
j_gene: TRBJ2-2
abundance: NA
CDR3aa: CASSFRQGRDTGELFF
CDR3nt: TGTGCCAGCAGTTTCCGGCAGGGGAGAGATACCGGGGAGCTGTTTTTT

v_gene: TRBV7-2
d_gene: NA
j_gene: TRBJ1-5
abundance: NA
CDR3aa: CASRPPGVNQPQHF
CDR3nt: TGTGCCAGCAGACCACCGGGGGTCAATCAGCCCCAGCATTTT

v_gene: TRBV7-9
d_gene: NA
j_gene: TRBJ2-1
abundance: few
CDR3aa: CASSLGWGESYNEQFF
CDR3nt: TGTGCCAGCAGCTTAGGTTGGGGGGAATCCTACAATGAGCAGTTCTTC

v_gene: TRBV19
d_gene: TRBD2
j_gene: TRBJ2-3
abundance: NA
CDR3aa: CASSILAGTADTQYF
CDR3nt: TGTGCCAGTAGTATACTAGCGGGGACTGCAGATACGCAGTATTTT

v_gene: TRBV6-2/TRBV6-3
d_gene: TRBD1
j_gene: TRBJ2-7
abundance: NA
CDR3aa: CASSSARQGSLYEQYF
CDR3nt: TGTGCCAGCAGTTCCGCCAGACAGGGTAGTCTCTACGAGCAGTACTTC

v_gene: TRBV7-9
d_gene: NA
j_gene: TRBJ1-1
abundance: few
CDR3aa: CASSLMDGERRAFF
CDR3nt: TGTGCCAGCAGCTTGATGGATGGCGAGAGGAGAGCTTTCTTT

v_gene: TRBV2
d_gene: NA
j_gene: TRBJ1-2
abundance: once
CDR3aa: CASSEARGIGAYGYTF
CDR3nt: TGTGCCAGCAGTGAAGCACGGGGGATCGGAGCATATGGCTACACCTTC

v_gene: TRBV15
d_gene: TRBD1
j_gene: TRBJ1-4
abundance: NA
CDR3aa: CATSGTGYREKLFF
CDR3nt: TGTGCCACCAGCGGGACAGGGTACCGTGAAAAACTGTTTTTT

v_gene: TRBV29-1
d_gene: NA
j_gene: TRBJ1-5
abundance: NA
CDR3aa: CSVGANQPQHF
CDR3nt: TGCAGCGTTGGGGCGAATCAGCCCCAGCATTTT

v_gene: TRBV5-1
d_gene: TRBD1
j_gene: TRBJ1-1
abundance: few
CDR3aa: CASSLAQGALGTEAFF
CDR3nt: TGCGCCAGCAGCTTGGCTCAGGGGGCGTTGGGGACTGAAGCTTTCTTT

v_gene: TRBV4-3
d_gene: NA
j_gene: TRBJ2-3
abundance: NA
CDR3aa: CASSQDLIASGTDTQYF
CDR3nt: TGCGCCAGCAGCCAAGATCTTATCGCTAGCGGCACAGATACGCAGTATTTT

v_gene: TRBV27
d_gene: TRBD1
j_gene: TRBJ2-7
abundance: NA
CDR3aa: CASSPGQGFEQYF
CDR3nt: TGTGCCAGCAGTCCGGGACAGGGATTCGAGCAGTACTTC

v_gene: TRBV7-2
d_gene: TRBD1
j_gene: TRBJ2-1
abundance: NA
CDR3aa: CASSHGQGAPEQFF
CDR3nt: TGTGCCAGCAGTCACGGACAGGGGGCCCCCGAGCAGTTCTTC

v_gene: TRBV14
d_gene: TRBD1
j_gene: TRBJ2-7
abundance: NA
CDR3aa: CASSQLGSGQAHEQYF
CDR3nt: TGTGCCAGCAGCCAACTGGGGTCGGGACAGGCCCACGAGCAGTACTTC

v_gene: TRBV27
d_gene: NA
j_gene: TRBJ2-1
abundance: NA
CDR3aa: CASRTQPGGEQFF
CDR3nt: TGTGCCAGCCGTACACAACCGGGTGGTGAGCAGTTCTTC

v_gene: TRBV5-1
d_gene: NA
j_gene: TRBJ2-7
abundance: NA
CDR3aa: CASSLGTKGPLEQYF
CDR3nt: TGCGCCAGCAGCTTGGGGACAAAGGGTCCGCTCGAGCAGTACTTC

v_gene: TRBV28
d_gene: NA
j_gene: TRBJ1-5
abundance: NA
CDR3aa: CASRQHLEPQHF
CDR3nt: TGTGCCAGCAGACAACATCTCGAACCCCAGCATTTT

v_gene: TRBV21-1
d_gene: NA
j_gene: TRBJ2-7
abundance: few
CDR3aa: CASSTPGSFDEQYF
CDR3nt: TGTGCCAGCAGCACCCCCGGGTCCTTCGACGAGCAGTACTTC

v_gene: TRBV7-8
d_gene: NA
j_gene: TRBJ1-4
abundance: NA
CDR3aa: CASSLGTTEERDATNEKLFF
CDR3nt: TGTGCCAGCAGCTTAGGAACGACAGAAGAGAGAGATGCAACTAATGAAAAACTGTTTTTT

v_gene: TRBV7-2
d_gene: TRBD2
j_gene: TRBJ2-1
abundance: NA
CDR3aa: CASSDQRGGAYNEQFF
CDR3nt: TGTGCCAGCAGCGACCAGCGGGGGGGGGCTTACAATGAGCAGTTCTTC

v_gene: TRBV9
d_gene: TRBD1
j_gene: TRBJ1-1
abundance: NA
CDR3aa: CASSASGQGTEAFF
CDR3nt: TGTGCCAGCAGCGCTTCAGGACAGGGTACTGAAGCTTTCTTT

v_gene: TRBV24-1
d_gene: TRBD2
j_gene: TRBJ2-5
abundance: NA
CDR3aa: CATSVSGLAGETQYF
CDR3nt: TGTGCCACCAGTGTTTCGGGACTAGCGGGAGAGACCCAGTACTTC

v_gene: TRBV28
d_gene: NA
j_gene: TRBJ1-3
abundance: few
CDR3aa: CASTYGSLGNTIYF
CDR3nt: TGTGCCAGCACTTATGGGTCACTAGGAAACACCATATATTTT

v_gene: TRBV19
d_gene: NA
j_gene: TRBJ1-3
abundance: once
CDR3aa: CASSNQASGNTIYF
CDR3nt: TGTGCCAGTAGTAACCAGGCCTCTGGAAACACCATATATTTT

v_gene: TRBV3-1/TRBV3-2
d_gene: NA
j_gene: TRBJ1-5
abundance: NA
CDR3aa: CASSQEGGRNQPQHF
CDR3nt: TGTGCCAGCAGCCAAGAAGGCGGGAGAAATCAGCCCCAGCATTTT

v_gene: TRBV4-1
d_gene: NA
j_gene: TRBJ1-1
abundance: NA
CDR3aa: CASSQGDNYEAFF
CDR3nt: TGCGCCAGCAGCCAAGGCGACAATTACGAAGCTTTCTTT

v_gene: TRBV6-5
d_gene: NA
j_gene: TRBJ1-5
abundance: NA
CDR3aa: CASGRTENQPQHF
CDR3nt: TGTGCCAGCGGTCGGACAGAAAATCAGCCCCAGCATTTT

v_gene: TRBV12-5
d_gene: TRBD1
j_gene: TRBJ1-6
abundance: NA
CDR3aa: CASVPPGTDNSPLHF
CDR3nt: TGTGCTAGTGTCCCTCCCGGGACAGATAATTCACCCCTCCACTTT

v_gene: TRBV9
d_gene: NA
j_gene: TRBJ1-3
abundance: NA
CDR3aa: CASSTPRGGADGNTIYF
CDR3nt: TGTGCCAGCAGCACTCCACGAGGGGGGGCGGATGGAAACACCATATATTTT

v_gene: TRBV12-3/TRBV12-4
d_gene: NA
j_gene: TRBJ2-7
abundance: NA
CDR3aa: CASSFEEIYEQYF
CDR3nt: TGTGCCAGCAGTTTTGAGGAAATCTACGAGCAGTACTTC

v_gene: TRBV7-9
d_gene: NA
j_gene: TRBJ1-1
abundance: NA
CDR3aa: CASSLEFRNTEAFF
CDR3nt: TGTGCCAGCAGCTTAGAATTCAGAAACACTGAAGCTTTCTTT

v_gene: TRBV7-2
d_gene: TRBD2
j_gene: TRBJ2-1
abundance: NA
CDR3aa: CASSSTSLLLAGVKDEQFF
CDR3nt: TGTGCCAGCAGCTCCACTTCCCTCCTATTAGCGGGGGTGAAGGATGAGCAGTTCTTC

v_gene: TRBV6-2/TRBV6-3
d_gene: NA
j_gene: TRBJ1-1
abundance: NA
CDR3aa: CASSIGGTEAFF
CDR3nt: TGTGCCAGCAGTATAGGCGGCACTGAAGCTTTCTTT

v_gene: TRBV10-3
d_gene: TRBD1
j_gene: TRBJ1-2
abundance: NA
CDR3aa: CAISEPGGYSYGYTF
CDR3nt: TGTGCCATCAGTGAACCAGGGGGCTATAGCTATGGCTACACCTTC

v_gene: TRBV25-1
d_gene: TRBD2
j_gene: TRBJ2-5
abundance: NA
CDR3aa: CASSDSSGGQFQETQYF
CDR3nt: TGTGCCAGCAGTGACTCAAGCGGGGGCCAATTCCAAGAGACCCAGTACTTC

v_gene: TRBV4-1
d_gene: TRBD1
j_gene: TRBJ1-5
abundance: NA
CDR3aa: CASSQADRSNQPQHF
CDR3nt: TGCGCCAGCAGCCAAGCGGACAGGTCTAATCAGCCCCAGCATTTT

v_gene: TRBV3-1/TRBV3-2
d_gene: NA
j_gene: TRBJ1-2
abundance: NA
CDR3aa: CASSHGGFDYTF
CDR3nt: TGTGCCAGCAGCCACGGGGGTTTCGACTACACCTTC

v_gene: TRBV12-5
d_gene: TRBD1
j_gene: TRBJ2-7
abundance: NA
CDR3aa: CASGSLILTGSYEQYF
CDR3nt: TGTGCTAGTGGCTCCCTTATATTGACAGGGTCCTACGAGCAGTACTTC

v_gene: TRBV2
d_gene: NA
j_gene: TRBJ2-7
abundance: NA
CDR3aa: CASEDSGTSYGVGEQYF
CDR3nt: TGTGCCAGCGAGGATTCGGGGACATCCTACGGGGTGGGCGAGCAGTACTTC

v_gene: TRBV5-1
d_gene: NA
j_gene: TRBJ2-7
abundance: NA
CDR3aa: CASSWGIQGLLNEQYF
CDR3nt: TGCGCCAGCAGCTGGGGTATCCAGGGCTTACTTAACGAGCAGTACTTC

v_gene: TRBV9
d_gene: TRBD2
j_gene: TRBJ2-1
abundance: NA
CDR3aa: CASSASGTSGGYNEQFF
CDR3nt: TGTGCCAGCAGCGCCTCCGGGACTAGCGGGGGATACAATGAGCAGTTCTTC

v_gene: TRBV21-1
d_gene: NA
j_gene: TRBJ1-2
abundance: NA
CDR3aa: CASSKRMSQGPKSIEANYGYTF
CDR3nt: TGTGCCAGCAGCAAACGAATGTCACAGGGACCAAAAAGTATCGAAGCTAACTATGGCTACACCTTC

v_gene: TRBV19
d_gene: NA
j_gene: TRBJ1-2
abundance: NA
CDR3aa: CASSIDGRQAPYGYTF
CDR3nt: TGTGCCAGTAGTATAGATGGACGACAGGCGCCCTATGGCTACACCTTC

v_gene: TRBV15
d_gene: TRBD1
j_gene: TRBJ1-2
abundance: NA
CDR3aa: CATSRDWRQGGGYTF
CDR3nt: TGTGCCACCAGCAGAGACTGGCGACAGGGAGGAGGCTACACCTTC

v_gene: TRBV29-1
d_gene: TRBD1
j_gene: TRBJ1-2
abundance: NA
CDR3aa: CSVEGTGANYGYTF
CDR3nt: TGCAGCGTTGAAGGGACAGGGGCGAACTATGGCTACACCTTC

v_gene: TRBV12-3/TRBV12-4
d_gene: TRBD1
j_gene: TRBJ2-7
abundance: once
CDR3aa: CASSWTGGIEQYF
CDR3nt: TGTGCCAGCAGTTGGACAGGGGGTATCGAGCAGTACTTC

v_gene: TRBV24-1
d_gene: TRBD1
j_gene: TRBJ2-1
abundance: NA
CDR3aa: CATSDPTGGAVDEQFF
CDR3nt: TGTGCCACCAGTGATCCAACAGGGGGCGCGGTTGATGAGCAGTTCTTC

v_gene: TRBV18
d_gene: TRBD1
j_gene: TRBJ1-2
abundance: NA
CDR3aa: CASSPLLPGQGYGYTF
CDR3nt: TGTGCCAGCTCACCCTTATTACCGGGACAGGGCTATGGCTACACCTTC

v_gene: TRBV6-6
d_gene: TRBD1
j_gene: TRBJ1-1
abundance: NA
CDR3aa: CASTPSTGRTNTEAFF
CDR3nt: TGTGCCAGCACTCCCTCGACAGGGCGTACGAACACTGAAGCTTTCTTT

v_gene: TRBV2
d_gene: TRBD2
j_gene: TRBJ2-3
abundance: once
CDR3aa: CASTRRRGRDTDTQYF
CDR3nt: TGTGCCAGCACTCGAAGGCGGGGGAGAGACACAGATACGCAGTATTTT

v_gene: TRBV19
d_gene: NA
j_gene: TRBJ1-1
abundance: NA
CDR3aa: CASSMVGGFTEAFF
CDR3nt: TGTGCCAGTAGTATGGTGGGGGGGTTCACTGAAGCTTTCTTT

v_gene: TRBV21-1
d_gene: NA
j_gene: TRBJ2-1
abundance: NA
CDR3aa: CASSKGEWASGGDPYNEQFF
CDR3nt: TGTGCCAGCAGCAAAGGGGAGTGGGCTAGCGGGGGGGATCCATACAATGAGCAGTTCTTC

v_gene: TRBV19
d_gene: NA
j_gene: TRBJ1-5
abundance: NA
CDR3aa: CASSMWGVQPQHF
CDR3nt: TGTGCCAGTAGTATGTGGGGGGTCCAGCCCCAGCATTTT

v_gene: TRBV12-5
d_gene: NA
j_gene: TRBJ1-2
abundance: NA
CDR3aa: CASGPRGGRDYGYTF
CDR3nt: TGTGCTAGTGGTCCCCGCGGGGGGCGCGACTATGGCTACACCTTC

v_gene: TRBV10-3
d_gene: TRBD2
j_gene: TRBJ2-5
abundance: once
CDR3aa: CAISESRQSSGGEETQYF
CDR3nt: TGTGCCATCAGTGAGTCGAGACAGAGTAGCGGGGGGGAAGAGACCCAGTACTTC

v_gene: TRBV28
d_gene: NA
j_gene: TRBJ1-6
abundance: NA
CDR3aa: CASSWGLPLMDSNSPLHF
CDR3nt: TGTGCCAGCAGCTGGGGTCTACCACTTATGGACTCTAATTCACCCCTCCACTTT